The sequence of this TCR beta chain was determined in a study of T cell changes during pregnancy in multiple sclerosis. Data came from immunoSEQ multiplex PCR; TCRdb stores just in-frame clones and leaves some out. The table has fewer than 85,000 clones, about 92% seen once. The J segment lost 4 bases and the V segment lost 1 base, leaving 8 bases of the junction unmatched. The length of the CDR3 is 17 residues. Looked up from germline, CDR1 is LGHNA and CDR2 is YNFKEQ. This chain joins TRBV4-2 and TRBJ2-5, with TRBD2 identical over 11 bases. This receptor was taken from a female donor in good health, enrolled as a control in a pregnancy study. Material: peripheral blood, obtained after pregnancy. CDR3 coding DNA: TGTGCCAGCAGCCAAGGGGCCGGGACTAGCGGAACAGAGACCCAGTACTTC. Its translation is CASSQGAGTSGTETQYF.